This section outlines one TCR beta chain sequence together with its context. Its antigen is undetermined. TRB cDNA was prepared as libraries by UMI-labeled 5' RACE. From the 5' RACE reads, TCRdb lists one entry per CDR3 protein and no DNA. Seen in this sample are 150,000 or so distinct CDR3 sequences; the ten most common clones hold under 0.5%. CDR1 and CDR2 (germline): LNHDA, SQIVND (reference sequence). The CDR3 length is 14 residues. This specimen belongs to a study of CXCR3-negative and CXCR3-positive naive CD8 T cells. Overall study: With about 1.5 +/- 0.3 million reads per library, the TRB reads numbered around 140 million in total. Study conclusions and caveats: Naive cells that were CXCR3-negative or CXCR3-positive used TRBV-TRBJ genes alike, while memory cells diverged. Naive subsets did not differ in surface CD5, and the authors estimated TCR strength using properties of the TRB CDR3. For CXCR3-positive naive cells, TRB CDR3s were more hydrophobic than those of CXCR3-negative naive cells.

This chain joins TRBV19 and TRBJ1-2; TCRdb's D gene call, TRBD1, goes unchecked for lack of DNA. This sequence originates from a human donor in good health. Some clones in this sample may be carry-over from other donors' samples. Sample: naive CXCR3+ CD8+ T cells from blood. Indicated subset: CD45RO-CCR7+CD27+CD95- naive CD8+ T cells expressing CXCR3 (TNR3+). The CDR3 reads CASSWGQGSYGYTF. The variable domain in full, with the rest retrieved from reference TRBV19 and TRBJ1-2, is DGGITQSPKYLFRKEGQNVTLSCEQNLNHDAMYWYRQDPGQGLRLIYYSQIVNDFQKGDIAEGYSVSREKKESFPLTVTSAQKNPTAFYLCASSWGQGSYGYTFGSGTRLTVV.